These T cell receptor beta chains were read from a single sample in a study of beta chain features in type 1 diabetes. Sequencing was performed with immunoSEQ multiplex PCR; in TCRdb, only in-frame clones are kept and a portion is missing. The sample carries about 290,000 clones, roughly 8% recorded once. Sequencing was performed on central memory CD4+ T cells from blood. The receptors shown here come from a woman aged 18-30 years in good health. Both conserved end residues are part of each CDR3. Each record gives: J gene, D gene, clone size, V gene, CDR3 DNA, CDR3 protein. The D gene is left open where the match is weak. A clone size is listed for some rows: how often the clone was seen (once, few, many), or a class if it is expanded.

TRBJ1-1	-	-	TRBV30	TGTGCCTGGAGTAGTTGGAGAGAAGCTTTCTTT	CAWSSWREAFF
TRBJ1-4	-	few	TRBV19	TGTGCCAGTAGACCGCTAGGGACCGATAAACTGTTTTTT	CASRPLGTDKLFF
TRBJ1-5	-	few	TRBV10-3	TGTGCCATCAGCTCCTATGAAAGCAATCAGCCCCAGCATTTT	CAISSYESNQPQHF
TRBJ1-6	-	-	TRBV30	TGTGCCTGGAGTTTCAGACACGAGAATTCACCCCTCCACTTT	CAWSFRHENSPLHF
TRBJ2-1	TRBD2	-	TRBV7-2	TGTGCCAGCAGCGCTCCCGGACTAGCGGGGGCCAATGAGCAGTTCTTC	CASSAPGLAGANEQFF
TRBJ2-5	-	-	TRBV4-2	TGTGCCAGCAAGGGGGGGTACCAAGAGACCCAGTACTTC	CASKGGYQETQYF
TRBJ1-2	-	-	TRBV29-1	TGCAGCGCCCAGCCGACTCACGATAACTATGGCTACACCTTC	CSAQPTHDNYGYTF
TRBJ2-5	-	few	TRBV5-4	TGTGCCAGCAGCTTGGATCCCAGAAAGGAGACCCAGTACTTC	CASSLDPRKETQYF
TRBJ1-6	TRBD1	few	TRBV2	TGTGCCAGCAGCGCCCTACAGGGGATTTCACCCCTCCACTTT	CASSALQGISPLHF
TRBJ2-5	-	few	TRBV7-2	TGTGCCAGCAGCCCTCAGGGGGAGACCCAGTACTTC	CASSPQGETQYF
TRBJ2-3	TRBD1	-	TRBV7-2	TGTGCCAGCGGACAGGGCTGGGGGGATACGCAGTATTTT	CASGQGWGDTQYF
TRBJ2-2	-	many	TRBV7-8	TGTGCCAGCCGTGACAGGCCGAACACCGGGGAGCTGTTTTTT	CASRDRPNTGELFF
TRBJ1-2	-	-	TRBV5-6	TGTGCCAGCTCCATTCGTGGGGGGGCCCTACGCTATGGCTACACCTTC	CASSIRGGALRYGYTF
TRBJ1-2	-	-	TRBV6-6	TGTGCCAGCAGTTCGCACGGGGACTATGGCTACACCTTC	CASSSHGDYGYTF
TRBJ2-5	TRBD2	-	TRBV2	TGTGCCCTTTCTGGGACTAGGGAAGAGACCCAGTACTTC	CALSGTREETQYF
TRBJ1-2	TRBD1	-	TRBV28	TGTGCCAGCAGTTCCCCCGGGACAGCCTATGGCTACACCTTC	CASSSPGTAYGYTF
TRBJ1-5	-	-	TRBV21-1	TGTGCCAGCAGCAACCGGGACAGGGGGCGATGGCAGCCCCAGCATTTT	CASSNRDRGRWQPQHF
TRBJ1-3	-	few	TRBV5-6	TGTGCCAGCAGGTTGACTAATTCGGACACCATATATTTT	CASRLTNSDTIYF
TRBJ2-3	-	few	TRBV9	TGTGCCAGCAGCACGAGACAGTCATCGGGCCTCGATACGCAGTATTTT	CASSTRQSSGLDTQYF
TRBJ1-5	TRBD1	-	TRBV18	TGTGCCAGCTCACCAGGAACAGGGGGCAATCAGCCCCAGCATTTT	CASSPGTGGNQPQHF
TRBJ2-5	TRBD1	-	TRBV28	TGTGCCAGCAGTTCAGGGACAGTCGAGACCCAGTACTTC	CASSSGTVETQYF
TRBJ2-6	-	few	TRBV11-2	TGTGCCAGCAGCCCAGACAGGTTTCGTACTGGGGCCAACGTCCTGACTTTC	CASSPDRFRTGANVLTF
TRBJ2-1	-	-	TRBV27	TGTGCCAGCAGTTTGCAAACAGGGACGGATGGGCAGTTCTTC	CASSLQTGTDGQFF
TRBJ1-1	TRBD1	-	TRBV7-2	TGTGCCAGCAGCGCGACACAGGGGCAAGGCACTGAAGCTTTCTTT	CASSATQGQGTEAFF
TRBJ2-5	TRBD2	few	TRBV11-3	TGTGCCAGCAGCTTAGCGGGAGGCGGGGAGACCCAGTACTTC	CASSLAGGGETQYF
TRBJ2-3	TRBD2	few	TRBV2	TGTGCCAGCAGACTAGCGGGGGGATTCACAGATACGCAGTATTTT	CASRLAGGFTDTQYF
TRBJ2-5	-	-	TRBV9	TGTGCCAGCAGCCCGACACCATACCAAGAGACCCAGTACTTC	CASSPTPYQETQYF
TRBJ2-3	-	many	TRBV29-1	TGCAGCGTCGGGCTCACGGGCACAGATACGCAGTATTTT	CSVGLTGTDTQYF
TRBJ1-1	-	few	TRBV6-5	TGTGCCAGCTGGGGGAACACTGAAGCTTTCTTT	CASWGNTEAFF
TRBJ1-4	-	many	TRBV6-6	TGTGCCAGCAGTTCAGTAAATCCGGCAACTAATGAAAAACTGTTTTTT	CASSSVNPATNEKLFF
TRBJ1-5	-	many	TRBV16	TGTGCCAGCGCCGGGAGGGGGCCCCAGCATTTT	CASAGRGPQHF
TRBJ2-2	-	few	TRBV9	TGTGCCAGCAGCCTCAGGGGAGGGGAGCTGTTTTTT	CASSLRGGELFF
TRBJ1-2	-	few	TRBV29-1	TGCAGCGTTGAATTTGGGAGTGGCTACACCTTC	CSVEFGSGYTF
TRBJ1-1	-	-	TRBV4-2	TGTGCCAGCAGCCAAGATCAGGGCACGACGATAGCTTTCTTT	CASSQDQGTTIAFF
TRBJ1-2	-	-	TRBV29-1	TGCAGCGTTCCAGCCTCAGGGCCCTCGCAGGGCTACACCTTC	CSVPASGPSQGYTF
TRBJ1-2	-	-	TRBV7-2	TGTGCCAGCAGCTTAGATCAGGTCTATGGCTACACCTTC	CASSLDQVYGYTF
TRBJ1-5	-	few	TRBV6-6	TGTGCCAGCAGTCTCGGGGGGAGCAATCAGCCCCAGCATTTT	CASSLGGSNQPQHF
TRBJ2-3	TRBD2	-	TRBV2	TGTGCCAGTATCCTAGCGGGGACCAGCACAGATACGCAGTATTTT	CASILAGTSTDTQYF